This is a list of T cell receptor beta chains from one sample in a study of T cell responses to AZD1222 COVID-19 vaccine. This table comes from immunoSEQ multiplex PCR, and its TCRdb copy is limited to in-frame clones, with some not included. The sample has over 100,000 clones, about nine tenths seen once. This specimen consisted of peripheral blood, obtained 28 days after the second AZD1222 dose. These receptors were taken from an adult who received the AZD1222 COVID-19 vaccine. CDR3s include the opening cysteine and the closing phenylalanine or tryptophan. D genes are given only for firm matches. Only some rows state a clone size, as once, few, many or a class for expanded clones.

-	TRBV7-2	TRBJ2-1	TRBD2	CASSRSAGRRSSYNEQFF	TGTGCCAGCAGCCGCTCAGCGGGGCGAAGGAGCTCCTACAATGAGCAGTTCTTC
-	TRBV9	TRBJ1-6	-	CASIVGSQNSPLHF	TGTGCCAGCATCGTAGGGAGCCAGAATTCACCCCTCCACTTT
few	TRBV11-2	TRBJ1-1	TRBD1	CASSLSLWGQSHTEAFF	TGTGCCAGCAGCTTATCCCTATGGGGACAGTCCCACACTGAAGCTTTCTTT
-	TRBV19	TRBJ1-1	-	CASMVVTESADTEAFF	TGTGCCAGTATGGTGGTTACTGAATCGGCCGACACTGAAGCTTTCTTT
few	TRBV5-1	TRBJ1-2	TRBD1	CASSLIGGDGYTF	TGCGCCAGCAGCTTGATAGGGGGCGATGGCTACACCTTC
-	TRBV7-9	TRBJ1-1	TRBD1	CASSEQGGGHTEAFF	TGTGCCAGCAGCGAACAGGGAGGGGGCCACACTGAAGCTTTCTTT
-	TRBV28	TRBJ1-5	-	CATNSPPEDQPQHF	TGTGCCACCAATTCCCCACCGGAGGATCAGCCCCAGCATTTT
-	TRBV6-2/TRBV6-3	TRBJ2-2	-	CASSLWGVGTGELFF	TGTGCCAGCAGTTTGTGGGGAGTTGGAACCGGGGAGCTGTTTTTT
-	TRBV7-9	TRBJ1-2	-	CASSLGPRVDGYTF	TGTGCCAGCAGCTTAGGGCCCAGGGTTGATGGCTACACCTTC
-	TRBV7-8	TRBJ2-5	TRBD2	CASSLGISLVGLAGGTQYF	TGTGCCAGCAGCTTAGGAATAAGCCTGGTCGGGCTAGCGGGGGGGACCCAGTACTTC
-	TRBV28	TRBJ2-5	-	CASSLVTVGWVSQETQYF	TGTGCCAGCAGTTTAGTGACAGTCGGATGGGTCTCCCAAGAGACCCAGTACTTC
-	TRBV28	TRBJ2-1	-	CASSRGGTGDNEQFF	TGTGCCAGCAGTCGAGGTGGGACGGGGGACAATGAGCAGTTCTTC
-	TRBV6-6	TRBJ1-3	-	CASSRDRLRVPSGNTIYF	TGTGCCAGCAGTCGCGACAGGCTTAGGGTCCCCTCTGGAAACACCATATATTTT
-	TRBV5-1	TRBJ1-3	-	CASSLTGTLGNTIYF	TGCGCCAGCAGCCTGACCGGGACGCTCGGAAACACCATATATTTT
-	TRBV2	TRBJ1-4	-	CASSPWSKVEKLFF	TGTGCCAGCAGCCCCTGGTCCAAAGTCGAAAAACTGTTTTTT
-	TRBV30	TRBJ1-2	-	CAWMDEGAGYGYTF	TGTGCCTGGATGGATGAGGGCGCGGGATACGGCTACACCTTC
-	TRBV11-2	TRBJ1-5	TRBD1	CASSSDRANQPQHF	TGTGCCAGCAGCTCGGACAGGGCAAATCAGCCCCAGCATTTT
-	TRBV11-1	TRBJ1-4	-	CASSLDGRTNEKLFF	TGTGCCAGCAGCTTAGACGGACGGACTAATGAAAAACTGTTTTTT
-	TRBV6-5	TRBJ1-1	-	CASLSSMNTEAFF	TGTGCCAGCCTAAGCTCGATGAACACTGAAGCTTTCTTT
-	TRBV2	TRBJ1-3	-	CASSGTRAGNTIYF	TGTGCCAGCAGTGGCACCCGAGCTGGAAACACCATATATTTT
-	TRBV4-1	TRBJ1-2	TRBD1	CASSQVGGQVVLGYTF	TGCGCCAGCAGCCAAGTAGGGGGACAGGTCGTCTTAGGCTACACCTTC
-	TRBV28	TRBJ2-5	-	CASSKGSQETQYF	TGTGCCAGCAGTAAAGGGAGCCAAGAGACCCAGTACTTC
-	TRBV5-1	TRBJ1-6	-	CASSSIQGRSSPLHF	TGCGCCAGCAGCTCGATACAGGGACGGAGTTCACCCCTCCACTTT
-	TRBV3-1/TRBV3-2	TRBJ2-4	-	CASSQTMDGKSPQYF	TGTGCCAGCAGCCAGACGATGGACGGAAAGAGCCCGCAGTACTTC
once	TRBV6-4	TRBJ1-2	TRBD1	CASSPAGGQAGYTF	TGTGCCAGCAGTCCGGCAGGGGGACAGGCTGGCTACACCTTC
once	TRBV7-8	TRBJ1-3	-	CASSPRGAGNTIYF	TGTGCCAGCAGCCCCAGGGGAGCCGGAAACACCATATATTTT
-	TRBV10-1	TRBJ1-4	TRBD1	CASRARDRGNEKLFF	TGCGCCAGCAGAGCCCGGGACAGGGGTAATGAAAAACTGTTTTTT
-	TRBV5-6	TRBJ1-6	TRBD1	CASSLGTEYSPLHF	TGTGCCAGCAGCCTCGGGACAGAGTATTCACCCCTCCACTTT
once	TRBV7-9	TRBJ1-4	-	CASSLGSGQTRELFF	TGTGCCAGCAGCTTAGGTTCGGGCCAAACGAGGGAACTGTTTTTT
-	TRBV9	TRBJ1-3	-	CASSPRGQEGTIYF	TGTGCCAGCAGCCCCCGGGGGCAGGAGGGCACCATATATTTT
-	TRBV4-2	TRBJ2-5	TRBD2	CASSQVSGGAEETQYF	TGTGCCAGCAGCCAAGTTAGCGGGGGGGCCGAAGAGACCCAGTACTTC
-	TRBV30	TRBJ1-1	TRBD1	CAWSRDRVTTEAFF	TGTGCCTGGAGTCGGGACAGGGTTACCACTGAAGCTTTCTTT
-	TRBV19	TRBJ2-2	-	CASSIPIGRRGGTTGELFF	TGTGCCAGTAGTATTCCCATTGGCAGAAGGGGTGGAACCACCGGGGAGCTGTTTTTT